A selection of T cell receptor beta chains follows, all from one sample in a study of T cells in Graves' hyperthyroidism and ophthalmopathy. TCRdb reprocessed the multiplex PCR reads via MiXCR and lists one record per CDR3 protein. The sample has about 360,000 distinct CDR3 sequences; more than 15% are singletons. Sequencing was performed on blood. The origin of the receptors is a woman between 18 and 29 years old with Graves' hyperthyroidism that later progressed to Graves' ophthalmopathy. CDR3s include the opening cysteine and the closing phenylalanine or tryptophan. Fields, in order: clone size, J gene, V gene, D gene, CDR3 protein, CDR3 DNA. D genes are given only for firm matches. Expanded clones get a size class; other rows say once, few or many, or leave the size out.

few | TRBJ2-3 | TRBV4-2 | - | CASSQDIRGAGADTQYF | TGTGCCAGCAGCCAAGATATCCGGGGAGCAGGAGCGGATACGCAGTATTTT
few | TRBJ2-5 | TRBV12-3/TRBV12-4 | TRBD1 | CASSTIGGPDQETQYF | TGTGCCAGCAGTACGATAGGGGGCCCTGACCAAGAGACCCAGTACTTC
many | TRBJ2-7 | TRBV7-2 | - | CASSLVGLTSSEQYF | TGTGCCAGCAGCTTAGTAGGTCTAACGAGCAGCGAGCAGTACTTC
many | TRBJ2-5 | TRBV7-8 | - | CASSLFGADNQETQYF | TGTGCCAGCAGCCTGTTTGGCGCGGACAACCAAGAGACCCAGTACTTC
many | TRBJ2-2 | TRBV2 | - | CASRGGRANTGELFF | TGTGCCAGCAGGGGGGGACGGGCGAACACCGGGGAGCTGTTTTTT
many | TRBJ2-1 | TRBV18 | - | CASSPTRSGEQFF | TGTGCCAGCTCACCGACTAGAAGCGGTGAGCAGTTCTTC
- | TRBJ1-3 | TRBV6-2/TRBV6-3 | TRBD1 | CASRGGQGSGNTIYF | TGTGCCAGCAGGGGGGGACAGGGCTCTGGAAACACCATATATTTT
many | TRBJ2-1 | TRBV12-3/TRBV12-4 | TRBD2 | CASSFLGGSKNNEQFF | TGTGCCAGCAGTTTCCTCGGCGGGAGTAAGAACAATGAGCAGTTCTTC
few | TRBJ1-2 | TRBV6-2/TRBV6-3 | TRBD1 | CASSYIRQGEGYTF | TGTGCCAGCAGTTATATCCGACAGGGAGAAGGCTACACCTTC
- | TRBJ2-7 | TRBV20-1 | - | CSATQGPNAYEQYF | TGCAGTGCTACGCAGGGGCCAAACGCCTACGAGCAGTACTTC
- | TRBJ2-2 | TRBV20-1 | - | CSASLRGIVTGELFF | TGCAGTGCTTCCCTCAGGGGTATAGTCACCGGGGAGCTGTTTTTT
few | TRBJ2-1 | TRBV5-8 | TRBD1 | CASSLAQSTTGGLGDEQFF | TGTGCCAGCAGCTTGGCCCAATCCACGACAGGGGGCCTAGGAGATGAGCAGTTCTTC
few | TRBJ2-7 | TRBV6-1 | - | CASRGEQGRYEQYF | TGTGCCAGCAGGGGTGAACAGGGCAGATACGAGCAGTACTTC
many | TRBJ2-5 | TRBV20-1 | TRBD1 | CSCYISGQFQETQYF | TGCAGTTGCTATATTTCGGGACAGTTTCAAGAGACCCAGTACTTC
once | TRBJ1-5 | TRBV28 | - | CASSSRRGGNQPQHF | TGTGCCAGCAGCTCGCGGCGGGGGGGCAATCAGCCCCAGCATTTT
many | TRBJ1-1 | TRBV5-1 | TRBD1 | CASSFQTGGNTEAFF | TGCGCCAGCAGCTTCCAGACAGGGGGGAACACTGAAGCTTTCTTT
many | TRBJ2-5 | TRBV6-1 | - | CASNSPGRQETQYF | TGTGCCAGCAACTCCCCGGGCCGCCAAGAGACCCAGTACTTC
many | TRBJ1-1 | TRBV2 | - | CASSEQPVNTEAFF | TGTGCCAGCAGTGAACAGCCGGTGAACACTGAAGCTTTCTTT